Listed below are T cell receptor beta chains from one sample, sequenced in a study of regulatory T cells in long-lasting Graves disease. TCRdb reprocessed the multiplex PCR reads with MiXCR, giving one entry per CDR3 protein. The sample carries just over 600,000 distinct CDR3 sequences, around 15% recorded once. These data are also associated with another study on T cells in Graves' hyperthyroidism and ophthalmopathy.

This specimen was peripheral blood mononuclear cells (PBMCs), taken at new diagnosis, from a patient treated with antithyroid drugs. The receptors here all came from a woman aged 30 to 39 with Graves disease. Each CDR3 is given with its conserved first and last residue. D genes are given only for firm matches. Size values are once, few and many counts, or a class for expanded clones, and some rows have none.

V gene: TRBV6-5; clone size: few; D gene: NA; J gene: TRBJ2-1; CDR3 DNA: TGTGCCAGCAGTTACGAGAGTGGCGATGAGCAGTTCTTC; CDR3 protein: CASSYESGDEQFF
V gene: TRBV28; clone size: NA; D gene: NA; J gene: TRBJ1-2; CDR3 DNA: TGTGCCAGCAGGACAACAGGGTTCTCTGGCTACACCTTC; CDR3 protein: CASRTTGFSGYTF
V gene: TRBV6-1; clone size: many; D gene: NA; J gene: TRBJ1-2; CDR3 DNA: TGTGCCAGCAGTCGGAAACCGGGCCGTCAAAATGGCTACACCTTC; CDR3 protein: CASSRKPGRQNGYTF
V gene: TRBV30; clone size: NA; D gene: TRBD2; J gene: TRBJ2-7; CDR3 DNA: TGTGCCTGGAGTGGTAGCGGGAGTTCCTACGAGCAGTACTTC; CDR3 protein: CAWSGSGSSYEQYF
V gene: TRBV18; clone size: NA; D gene: NA; J gene: TRBJ1-2; CDR3 DNA: TGTGCCAGCTCACCGCGGGTCCCGAATCCCCATGGCTACACCTTC; CDR3 protein: CASSPRVPNPHGYTF
V gene: TRBV9; clone size: few; D gene: TRBD2; J gene: TRBJ2-1; CDR3 DNA: TGTGCCAGCAGCGAGGGCGGGAGTATTGAGCAGTTCTTC; CDR3 protein: CASSEGGSIEQFF
V gene: TRBV7-9; clone size: few; D gene: NA; J gene: TRBJ2-3; CDR3 DNA: TGTGCCAGCAGCTTATCCAGGGGCGGTTGGACAGATACGCAGTATTTT; CDR3 protein: CASSLSRGGWTDTQYF
V gene: TRBV30; clone size: many; D gene: TRBD1; J gene: TRBJ2-7; CDR3 DNA: TGTGCCTGGAGTAAACAGGGGATTATCTACGAGCAGTACTTC; CDR3 protein: CAWSKQGIIYEQYF
V gene: TRBV7-8; clone size: NA; D gene: NA; J gene: TRBJ1-1; CDR3 DNA: TGTGCCACATCTTTAAGGGCTATGAACACTGAAGCTTTCTTT; CDR3 protein: CATSLRAMNTEAFF
V gene: TRBV7-8; clone size: few; D gene: NA; J gene: TRBJ2-5; CDR3 DNA: TGTGCCAGCAGGGCGCGGGGCCAAGAGACCCAGTACTTC; CDR3 protein: CASRARGQETQYF
V gene: TRBV15; clone size: many; D gene: TRBD1; J gene: TRBJ1-1; CDR3 DNA: TGTGCCACCAGCACCTCCGGGACAGGCGACACTGAAGCTTTCTTT; CDR3 protein: CATSTSGTGDTEAFF
V gene: TRBV27; clone size: many; D gene: TRBD1; J gene: TRBJ1-2; CDR3 DNA: TGTGCCAGCAGATTGGGACAGTCCTATGGCTACACCTTC; CDR3 protein: CASRLGQSYGYTF
V gene: TRBV29-1; clone size: NA; D gene: TRBD1; J gene: TRBJ2-2; CDR3 DNA: TGCAGCGTCGCCGGACAGGCCGTCGGGGAGCTGTTTTTT; CDR3 protein: CSVAGQAVGELFF
V gene: TRBV29-1; clone size: NA; D gene: NA; J gene: TRBJ1-4; CDR3 DNA: TGCAGCGCATACAGGGTAGGCGAAAAACTGTTTTTT; CDR3 protein: CSAYRVGEKLFF
V gene: TRBV30; clone size: NA; D gene: TRBD2; J gene: TRBJ2-1; CDR3 DNA: TGTGCCTGGCAGCGGGAGACGGGGTACAATGAGCAGTTCTTC; CDR3 protein: CAWQRETGYNEQFF
V gene: TRBV2; clone size: many; D gene: TRBD2; J gene: TRBJ2-4; CDR3 DNA: TGTGCCAGCGGCCCGGGACTAGCGGGAGGGGGGCGCGGCAAAAACATTCAGTACTTC; CDR3 protein: CASGPGLAGGGRGKNIQYF
V gene: TRBV28; clone size: many; D gene: TRBD2; J gene: TRBJ2-1; CDR3 DNA: TGTGCCAGCACCCCGGGAAGCGGGGGGGCCTACAATGAGCAGTTCTTC; CDR3 protein: CASTPGSGGAYNEQFF
V gene: TRBV20-1; clone size: few; D gene: NA; J gene: TRBJ2-5; CDR3 DNA: TGCAGTGCGTTCGGAGGGGGTGGGGAGACCCAGTACTTC; CDR3 protein: CSAFGGGGETQYF
V gene: TRBV6-1; clone size: many; D gene: TRBD1; J gene: TRBJ2-3; CDR3 DNA: TGTGCCAGCAGCGGAACGGGGGACAGGAGGGGGGATACGCAGTATTTT; CDR3 protein: CASSGTGDRRGDTQYF
V gene: TRBV18; clone size: few; D gene: NA; J gene: TRBJ1-1; CDR3 DNA: TGTGCCAGCTCACCCGGCCTGACAGGCTCAGCTTTCTTT; CDR3 protein: CASSPGLTGSAFF
V gene: TRBV6-5; clone size: many; D gene: NA; J gene: TRBJ2-7; CDR3 DNA: TGTGCCAGCAGAACGTCCTACAGGGACCCTAGCTCCTACGAGCAGTACTTC; CDR3 protein: CASRTSYRDPSSYEQYF
V gene: TRBV2; clone size: many; D gene: NA; J gene: TRBJ2-7; CDR3 DNA: TGTGCCAGCAGTGTTGGGACATGGGGCTACGAGCAGTACTTC; CDR3 protein: CASSVGTWGYEQYF
V gene: TRBV3-1; clone size: NA; D gene: TRBD1; J gene: TRBJ2-7; CDR3 DNA: TGTGCCAGCAGCCAAGGCGGGACAGGACCCTACGAGCAGTACTTC; CDR3 protein: CASSQGGTGPYEQYF
V gene: TRBV4-1; clone size: NA; D gene: TRBD2; J gene: TRBJ2-1; CDR3 DNA: TGCGCCAGCAGCCAAGATAGGCGCGGGAGAGTCCACAATGAGCAGTTCTTC; CDR3 protein: CASSQDRRGRVHNEQFF
V gene: TRBV24-1; clone size: NA; D gene: TRBD1; J gene: TRBJ2-5; CDR3 DNA: TGTGCCACCAGTGATTCGACCCGGGACAGAACACGAGAGACCCAGTACTTC; CDR3 protein: CATSDSTRDRTRETQYF
V gene: TRBV28; clone size: few; D gene: TRBD2; J gene: TRBJ2-7; CDR3 DNA: TGTGCCAGCAGGCTTGCGAGCGGGAGCCCCTACGAGCAGTACTTC; CDR3 protein: CASRLASGSPYEQYF
V gene: TRBV20-1; clone size: NA; D gene: NA; J gene: TRBJ2-7; CDR3 DNA: TGCAGTGCTAGAGAATGGGGGAACGAGCAGTACTTC; CDR3 protein: CSAREWGNEQYF
V gene: TRBV11-2; clone size: few; D gene: NA; J gene: TRBJ2-1; CDR3 DNA: TGTGCCAGCAGCTTGGCCACCATAGTCCATGAGCAGTTCTTC; CDR3 protein: CASSLATIVHEQFF
V gene: TRBV5-4; clone size: few; D gene: NA; J gene: TRBJ1-1; CDR3 DNA: TGTGCCAGCAGCTTGTCTCATTCAGGGAACACTGAAGCTTTCTTT; CDR3 protein: CASSLSHSGNTEAFF
V gene: TRBV5-1; clone size: NA; D gene: NA; J gene: TRBJ1-6; CDR3 DNA: TGCGCCAGCAGCTTAACATCAGCGTCCTATAATTCACCCCTCCACTTT; CDR3 protein: CASSLTSASYNSPLHF
V gene: TRBV11-2; clone size: NA; D gene: NA; J gene: TRBJ2-5; CDR3 DNA: TGTGCCAGCAGCTCCGTACCGCAGGGGCAAGAGACCCAGTACTTC; CDR3 protein: CASSSVPQGQETQYF
V gene: TRBV7-2; clone size: many; D gene: NA; J gene: TRBJ2-7; CDR3 DNA: TGTGCCAGCAGCCCGCGACAATTTCTAGGATACGAGCAGTACTTC; CDR3 protein: CASSPRQFLGYEQYF
V gene: TRBV27; clone size: many; D gene: TRBD2; J gene: TRBJ2-1; CDR3 DNA: TGTGCCAGCAGTTTATTTAGCGGGAGGAATGGGGCCTACAATGAGCAGTTCTTC; CDR3 protein: CASSLFSGRNGAYNEQFF
V gene: TRBV27; clone size: NA; D gene: NA; J gene: TRBJ2-4; CDR3 DNA: TGTGCCAGCAGTTTATGGACACCCAGGGACATTCAGTACTTC; CDR3 protein: CASSLWTPRDIQYF
V gene: TRBV3-1; clone size: NA; D gene: TRBD2; J gene: TRBJ2-7; CDR3 DNA: TGTGCCAGCAGCCAGATAGCGGGAGGCCAGGGGGAGCAGTACTTC; CDR3 protein: CASSQIAGGQGEQYF
V gene: TRBV6-2/TRBV6-3; clone size: many; D gene: NA; J gene: TRBJ1-4; CDR3 DNA: TGTGCCAGCAGTTATCGAGGGGCAGAAAATGAAAAACTGTTTTTT; CDR3 protein: CASSYRGAENEKLFF
V gene: TRBV6-5; clone size: many; D gene: TRBD1; J gene: TRBJ2-7; CDR3 DNA: TGTGCCAGCAGTTACTGGGACAGGGATTACGAGCAGTACTTC; CDR3 protein: CASSYWDRDYEQYF
V gene: TRBV5-1; clone size: few; D gene: TRBD1; J gene: TRBJ2-4; CDR3 DNA: TGCGCCAGCAGCTGGGACAGCTTTGTGAACATTCAGTACTTC; CDR3 protein: CASSWDSFVNIQYF
V gene: TRBV3-1; clone size: NA; D gene: NA; J gene: TRBJ1-4; CDR3 DNA: TGTGCCAGCAGACACACTACCGCAACAGGGGAAAAACTGTTTTTT; CDR3 protein: CASRHTTATGEKLFF
V gene: TRBV2; clone size: NA; D gene: TRBD1; J gene: TRBJ1-2; CDR3 DNA: TGCGCCAGCAGGGAGAAAGGGACAGCCGAGTCGCGCGATGGCTACACCTTC; CDR3 protein: CASREKGTAESRDGYTF
V gene: TRBV6-1; clone size: many; D gene: TRBD2; J gene: TRBJ2-1; CDR3 DNA: TGTGCCAGCAGGGAAGACAGACTAGCGGGAGAGGAGCAGTTCTTC; CDR3 protein: CASREDRLAGEEQFF
V gene: TRBV7-2; clone size: NA; D gene: TRBD2; J gene: TRBJ2-3; CDR3 DNA: TGTGCCAGCAGCCGATCCGGGGGCGGGAGGACAGATACGCAGTATTTT; CDR3 protein: CASSRSGGGRTDTQYF
V gene: TRBV2; clone size: NA; D gene: NA; J gene: TRBJ1-2; CDR3 DNA: TGTGCCAGCAGTGGGGACACCGGGGATGGCTACACCTTC; CDR3 protein: CASSGDTGDGYTF
V gene: TRBV19; clone size: NA; D gene: NA; J gene: TRBJ2-1; CDR3 DNA: TGTGCCAGTAATAGGGGCGGATACTACAATGAGCAGTTCTTC; CDR3 protein: CASNRGGYYNEQFF
V gene: TRBV15; clone size: many; D gene: NA; J gene: TRBJ1-4; CDR3 DNA: TGTGCCACCAGCTGGGGGGGCGCAACTAATGAAAAACTGTTTTTT; CDR3 protein: CATSWGGATNEKLFF